What follows are 19 T cell receptor beta chains derived from one specimen sequenced in a study of read filtering for tumor transcriptome and immune sequencing. This library used roughly 430 ng RNA and molecular barcoded adaptors spanning alpha/delta and beta/gamma chains. A single record per CDR3 protein comes from TCRdb applying MiXCR to the reads. The data show about 46,000 distinct CDR3 sequences, approximately 12% seen once. The specimen was a population of CD138-negative cells sorted from bone marrow. Source of these receptors: a donor aged 40 or over with multiple myeloma.

This clonotype was seen many times. V is TRBV6-1 and J is TRBJ2-5; tentative D call: TRBD2 (6 bases). The CDR3 loop spans 14 amino acids. V was trimmed by 7 bases and J by 3 bases, leaving 15 bases between them. Germline V gives CDR1 MNHNS, CDR2 SASEGT. The CDR3 sequence is CASTRRRAEETQYF. The CDR3 bases are TGTGCCAGCACCCGCCGGAGGGCCGAAGAGACCCAGTACTTC.

The sample holds many counts of this clonotype. The chain is built from TRBV3-1 and TRBJ1-4; D remains unclear. Germline V CDR1 and CDR2: LGHDT, YNNKEL (reference sequence). CDR3 length: 16 amino acids. Trimming left V 1 base short and J 5 bases short, with 14 bases between. This CDR3 reads CASSQATQEENEKLFF. Here the CDR3 DNA reads TGTGCCAGCAGCCAAGCTACGCAGGAAGAGAATGAAAAACTGTTTTTT.

This clonotype was counted many times. V is TRBV29-1 and J is TRBJ2-3; a possible D gene is TRBD2 (5 bases). Germline V gene sequence: CDR1 SQVTM, CDR2 ANQGSEA. The ends were cut back, 4 bases at V and 4 bases at J, with 15 bases in the middle. CDR3 size: 14 residues. The CDR3 bases are TGCAGCGTTGTCCTCGGACTCGCCCCAGATACGCAGTATTTT. This sequence encodes CSVVLGLAPDTQYF.

As concerns this clonotype: A much larger clone sits a single nucleotide away, making a read error possible. The rearrangement uses TRBV29-1 and TRBJ2-5; 8 positions agree with TRBD2. CDR3 length: 13 amino acids. The germline CDR1 and CDR2 sequences are SQVTM and ANQGSEA. CDR3 coding DNA: TGCTGCGCCGGCGGGGGGTACATTGAGACCCAGTACTTC. Translating it yields CCAGGGYIETQYF.

This clonotype was recorded at least ten times. As DNA, the CDR3 is TGTGCCAGCAGCCAAGGGGATAGGGGAACTGAAGCTTTCTTT. It specifies CASSQGDRGTEAFF. The rearrangement uses TRBV3-1 and TRBJ1-1, with a possible D match to TRBD1 (5 bases). The CDR3 length is 14 residues. The germline gives CDR1 LGHDT, CDR2 YNNKEL (reference sequence). V was pared by 1 base and J by 5 bases, with 11 bases between.

The chain employs TRBV28 and TRBJ2-1; 7 nucleotides agree with TRBD1. CDR3 length equals 12 residues. Germline CDR1 and CDR2: MDHEN and SYDVKM. V lost 5 bases and J lost 5; bases outside the gene matches: 0. CDR3 sequence: CASSDRDNEQFF. DNA for the CDR3: TGTGCCAGCAGTGACAGGGACAATGAGCAGTTCTTC.

In this sample, this clonotype turned up many times. This chain joins TRBV6-2 or TRBV6-3 and TRBJ2-3, with TRBD2 identical over 13 bases. The CDR3 is 15 residues long. Germline V gene sequence: CDR1 MNHEY, CDR2 SVGEGT. The V gene end was trimmed by 6 bases and the J gene end by 5 bases; junction bases not matched to a gene: 5. Here the CDR3 reads CASSGGLAGVDTQYF. CDR3 DNA sequence: TGTGCCAGCAGCGGTGGACTAGCGGGAGTAGATACGCAGTATTTT.

This clonotype was recorded at least ten times. This rearrangement joins TRBV4-2 to TRBJ2-7; no definite D call. V was trimmed by 1 base and J by 4 bases, leaving 8 bases between them. Looked up from germline, CDR1 is LGHNA and CDR2 is YNFKEQ. The CDR3 length is 13 residues. CDR3 loop: CASSQGTEYEQYF. The CDR3 DNA reads as TGTGCCAGCAGCCAAGGGACGGAGTACGAGCAGTACTTC.

This clonotype was counted at least ten times. The rearrangement uses TRBV7-9 and TRBJ2-2; 9 bases match TRBD1. V was pared by 5 bases and J by 7 bases, with 11 bases of the junction left unmatched. The CDR3 contains 16 residues. Germline CDR1 reads SEHNR; CDR2 reads FQNEAQ (reference sequence). CDR3 DNA sequence: TGTGCCAGCAGCCCACACCGGGACAGGGTGCACGGGGAGCTGTTTTTT. This codes for CASSPHRDRVHGELFF.

This clonotype was seen ten or more times. V is TRBV25-1 and J is TRBJ2-1, with 9 bases lining up with TRBD2. This CDR3 comprises 17 residues. Per germline, CDR1 MGHDK and CDR2 SYGVNS. V was clipped by 3 bases and J by 7 bases; unmatched bases: 13. The CDR3 here is CASSDRAPAGGRNEQFF. Here the CDR3 DNA reads TGTGCCAGCAGTGACCGCGCTCCAGCGGGAGGAAGGAATGAGCAGTTCTTC.

Many counts were recorded for this clonotype. CDR3 bases: TGTGCCAGCTCACCACCCAGGACAGGGGGCTCCTACGAGCAGTACTTC. Residues: CASSPPRTGGSYEQYF. The J gene is TRBJ2-7, the V gene TRBV18; 10 bases align to TRBD1. CDR3 length: 16 residues. The germline V gene encodes CDR1 KGHSH and CDR2 LQKENI. J lost 0 bases, V lost 0 bases, and 2 bases had no gene match.

Note on this clonotype: This likely stems from a read error, as it lies one base from a far larger clone. The chain links TRBV7-3 to TRBJ2-1; the D is unclear. V dropped 8 bases and J dropped 9 bases, with 11 bases sitting between them. The CDR3 length is 11 residues. In germline, CDR1 is SGHTA, CDR2 FQGTGA. CDR3 sequence (DNA): TGTGCCAGCGGGGTGAGAACTGAGCAGTTCTTC. Translated, it gives CASGVRTEQFF. The variable domain in full, completed from reference TRBV7-3 and TRBJ2-1, reads GAGVSQTPSNKVTEKGKYVELRCDPISGHTALYWYRQSLGQGPEFLIYFQGTGAADDSGLPNDRFFAVRPEGSVSTLKIQRTERGDSAVYLCASGVRTEQFFGPGTRLTVL.

In its sample, this clonotype was seen many times. The V call is TRBV28, the J call TRBJ1-5, with 8 bases identical to TRBD1. Trimming took 6 bases from V and 7 from J; bases not matched to a gene: 8. Per the germline V gene, CDR1 is MDHEN and CDR2 is SYDVKM. The CDR3 runs 14 residues. CDR3 nucleotide sequence: TGTGCCAGCAGCCTCGGACAGGGTGGACAGCCCCAGCATTTT. Protein product: CASSLGQGGQPQHF. The variable domain in full, with the rest retrieved from reference TRBV28 and TRBJ1-5, is DVKVTQSSRYLVKRTGEKVFLECVQDMDHENMFWYRQDPGLGLRLIYFSYDVKMKEKGDIPEGYSVSREKKERFSLILESASTNQTSMYLCASSLGQGGQPQHFGDGTRLSIL.

Comments on this clonotype: The CDR3 end shows no conserved phenylalanine or tryptophan, and so a read error is likely. No DNA is shown, since the ends of the CDR3 on it are uncertain; the CDR3 is the one TCRdb lists. The gene calls are TRBV6-6 and TRBJ1-4; TRBD1, the table's D call, was not compared with the DNA. The germline V gene encodes CDR1 MNHNY and CDR2 SVGAGI (reference sequence). The CDR3 length is 14 residues, termini included. CDR3 amino acids: CASSPGTSHEKLSL.

Turning to this clonotype: This may stem from a read error, because a much larger clone lies one nucleotide away. The rearrangement joins TRBV2 to TRBJ1-2; the match to TRBD1 covers 7 bases. The germline V gene has CDR1 SNHLY and CDR2 FYNNEI. Germline trimming cut 11 bases from V and 3 bases from J; bases unmatched to any gene: 9. The CDR3 contains 13 residues. The CDR3 nucleotides read TGTGCCGGTGGACAGGACATCGACTATGGCTACACCTTC. Protein: CAGGQDIDYGYTF.

This clonotype was counted ten times or more. This sequence joins TRBV6-1 and TRBJ1-1; TRBD1 agrees at 8 bases. CDR3 size: 15 residues. The germline CDR1 and CDR2 sequences are MNHNS and SASEGT. Trimming at V came to 6 bases and at J to 5 bases, leaving 11 bases not matched to a gene. The CDR3 DNA is TGTGCCAGCAGAGGACAGGGAGGGGTGTGGACTGAAGCTTTCTTT. Protein sequence: CASRGQGGVWTEAFF.

The table lists this clonotype with a few counts. Mismatch with germline at one junction end may stem from a read error. The CDR3 here is CVSSQEYSGNYGYTF. As DNA, the CDR3 is TGCGTCAGCAGCCAAGAATACTCAGGGAACTATGGCTACACCTTC. The chain joins TRBV4-3 to TRBJ1-2; the D gene is possibly TRBD1 (5 bases). CDR3 size: 15 residues. From germline, CDR1 is LGHNA and CDR2 YSLEER.

To note about this clonotype: A much larger clone differs by one base, so this may be a read error. The rearrangement links TRBV30 to TRBJ1-1; D is ambiguous. CDR1 and CDR2 from the germline V gene are GTSNPN and SVGIG (reference sequence). The length of the CDR3 is 14 residues. The DNA for the CDR3 is TGTGCCTGGAGTATTGTTGGATTGAACACTGAAGCTTCCTTT. The encoded protein is CAWSIVGLNTEASF.

At least ten counts were recorded for this clonotype. V is TRBV5-1 and J is TRBJ1-4, with D maybe TRBD1 (6 bases). V dropped 3 bases and J dropped 0 bases, with 12 bases sitting between them. Germline V gene data show CDR1 as SGHRS and CDR2 as YFSETQ. The CDR3 runs 16 residues. The CDR3 region has the DNA TGCGCCAGCAGCTCGGGGGCAGGGGCAACTAATGAAAAACTGTTTTTT. It is translated as CASSSGAGATNEKLFF.